The T cell receptor beta chain under discussion was sequenced for a study of cytotoxic CD8 clonotypes in ibrutinib-treated CLL. Study as a whole: Mean productive templates were about 260,000; mean productive rearrangements were 94,082. Overall study results and limits: Before falling back toward baseline at progression, clonality had risen at the time of ibrutinib response. A difference in sampling times existed between sustained-remission and progressing patients.

Concerning this clone: Its antigen is undetermined.

The protocol was immunoSEQ multiplex PCR, while the TCRdb copy is restricted to in-frame clones and leaves out a portion. The repertoire consists of about 49,000 clones, with 53% occurring once and the leading ten covering less than 35%. Per the germline V gene, CDR1 is SQVTM and CDR2 is ANQGSEA. This CDR3 comprises 14 residues. Trimming removed 4 bases at V and 4 bases at J, with 13 bases between. The chain is built from TRBV29-1 and TRBJ2-2, with D perhaps matching TRBD2 (5 bases). The material sequenced was PBMCs, taken after 12 months of ibrutinib treatment. The receptor comes from a human donor with chronic lymphocytic leukemia. The chain's CDR3 is CSVVSADLTGELFF. CDR3 sequence (DNA): TGCAGCGTTGTGTCAGCGGACCTCACCGGGGAGCTGTTTTTT.